This is a list of T cell receptor beta chains from one sample in a study of T cell changes during pregnancy in multiple sclerosis. Method: immunoSEQ multiplex PCR; TCRdb's copy keeps in-frame clones and lacks some. There are tens of thousands of clones in the sample; roughly 91% occur only once, and 5.9% lies in the top ten. The sequencing here drew on CD8+ T cells from peripheral blood mononuclear cells, taken after pregnancy. These TCRs come from a female donor in good health, enrolled as a control in a pregnancy study. Each CDR3 is given with its conserved first and last residue. D genes are given only for firm matches. Only part of the rows carry a size: once, few, many, or a class if the clone is expanded.

d_call	v_call	clone_size	j_call	cdr3_nt	cdr3_aa
TRBD2	TRBV2	NA	TRBJ2-7	TGTGCCCAGACTAGCGGGATTTCCTACGAGCAGTACTTC	CAQTSGISYEQYF
NA	TRBV4-3	NA	TRBJ2-5	TGCGCCAGCAGCCAAGATGGGGAGGGCCGAGGGGGGGAGACCCAGTACTTC	CASSQDGEGRGGETQYF
TRBD1	TRBV7-9	NA	TRBJ1-1	TGTGCCAGCAGCTTGACACAGGGGGAAGCTTTCTTT	CASSLTQGEAFF
TRBD2	TRBV28	NA	TRBJ2-3	TGTGCCAGCAGTCCCCAAGCGGGGGCCACAGATACGCAGTATTTT	CASSPQAGATDTQYF
NA	TRBV18	NA	TRBJ1-2	TGTGCCAGCTCACCACCAAATTCTTTTCGCGGCGCCTATGGCTACACCTTC	CASSPPNSFRGAYGYTF
NA	TRBV27	NA	TRBJ2-3	TGTGCCAGCAGTTCTACTAGCACAGATACGCAGTATTTT	CASSSTSTDTQYF
NA	TRBV28	NA	TRBJ2-1	TGTGCCAGCAGTTTCCTCCTCAGCTCCTACAATGAGCAGTTCTTC	CASSFLLSSYNEQFF
NA	TRBV27	NA	TRBJ2-1	TGTGCCAGCAGTTCCGACGGCCGCAGGGCTTTTGATGAGCAGTTCTTC	CASSSDGRRAFDEQFF
NA	TRBV7-2	NA	TRBJ2-3	TGTGCCAGCAGCCGGGGGGCCCTAACAGATACGCAGTATTTT	CASSRGALTDTQYF
TRBD2	TRBV4-1	NA	TRBJ2-2	TGCGCCAGCAGCCAGGCAACGGGGGGGGGCCTTGTCGGGGAGCTGTTTTTT	CASSQATGGGLVGELFF
TRBD2	TRBV7-9	NA	TRBJ2-5	TGTGCCAGCAGCTTTCACCCGGGACTAGCTCGCCTGGAGACCCAGTACTTC	CASSFHPGLARLETQYF
TRBD1	TRBV9	NA	TRBJ1-2	TGTGCCAGCAGCGTAGAGTCCGGGACAGGGGGCGCCGACTATGGCTACACCTTC	CASSVESGTGGADYGYTF
NA	TRBV7-9	once	TRBJ1-3	TGTGCCAGCAGCCAATCTGGACTGATCTCTGGAAACACCATATATTTT	CASSQSGLISGNTIYF
NA	TRBV4-3	NA	TRBJ2-3	TGCGCCAGCAGCCAAGATCCGTCCCGGGACAACCCCACAGATACGCAGTATTTT	CASSQDPSRDNPTDTQYF
NA	TRBV6-4	NA	TRBJ2-3	TGTGCCAGCAGTGACTCAGTTTCGGGATCAGATACGCAGTATTTT	CASSDSVSGSDTQYF
NA	TRBV7-3	few	TRBJ2-2	TGTGCCAGCAGCTTTAGCCAGGGTCCCACCGGGGAGCTGTTTTTT	CASSFSQGPTGELFF
NA	TRBV19	NA	TRBJ1-1	TGTGCCAGTTCGATGGGGAGCACTGAAGCTTTCTTT	CASSMGSTEAFF
TRBD1	TRBV7-6	NA	TRBJ2-7	TGTGCCAGCAGCCCCGGACAGGGGGCCACCTACGAGCAGTACTTC	CASSPGQGATYEQYF
TRBD1	TRBV2	few	TRBJ2-7	TGTGCCAGCAGTGAAACTTTTACAGGGGACAGCTCCTACGAGCAGTACTTC	CASSETFTGDSSYEQYF
NA	TRBV2	NA	TRBJ2-1	TGTGCCAGCAGTGACCCAGGTATCCTATACAATGAGCAGTTCTTC	CASSDPGILYNEQFF
TRBD1	TRBV4-2	NA	TRBJ1-4	TGTGCCAGCAGCCTCGGACAGGAAAATGAAAAACTGTTTTTT	CASSLGQENEKLFF
TRBD1	TRBV4-1	NA	TRBJ1-6	TGCGCCAGCAGCCAACCGGGACAGCTAAATTCACCCCTCCACTTT	CASSQPGQLNSPLHF
NA	TRBV19	NA	TRBJ1-1	TGTGCCGTCAGGGTGGAGAAACCCGTTGAAGCTTTCTTT	CAVRVEKPVEAFF
TRBD1	TRBV5-4	NA	TRBJ2-7	TGTGCCAGCAGCTCCGGGACAGAGTTCTACGAGCAGTACTTC	CASSSGTEFYEQYF
NA	TRBV6-5	NA	TRBJ1-2	TGTGCCAGCAGTTCCACAGGCCTCTATGGCTACACCTTC	CASSSTGLYGYTF
TRBD1	TRBV7-8	few	TRBJ1-5	TGTGCCAGCAGTTTTCAGGGGGCGTTAGGGTGGGGTCAGCCCCAGCATTTT	CASSFQGALGWGQPQHF
NA	TRBV27	NA	TRBJ1-6	TGTGCCAGCAGTTTATCGATCGGGGACTCGCCGTATAATTCACCCCTCCACTTT	CASSLSIGDSPYNSPLHF
NA	TRBV25-1	NA	TRBJ2-2	TGTGCCAGCAGTGAATGGGGCTACGGGGAGCTGTTTTTT	CASSEWGYGELFF
TRBD2	TRBV4-3	medium-sized	TRBJ2-7	TGCGCCAGCAGCCAAACTAGCGGGGGGGGACCCTACGAGCAGTACTTC	CASSQTSGGGPYEQYF
NA	TRBV6-6	once	TRBJ1-2	TGTGCCAGCGATCCCCGGGGTGAGGACTATGGCTACACCTTC	CASDPRGEDYGYTF
NA	TRBV6-1	NA	TRBJ1-3	TGTGCCAGCGGAGGGAGGACCATATATTTT	CASGGRTIYF
TRBD1	TRBV2	NA	TRBJ2-5	TGTGCCAGCAGTGAATACAGGGGGTCAGAGACCCAGTACTTC	CASSEYRGSETQYF
NA	TRBV4-1	few	TRBJ1-5	TGCGCCAGCAGCCAGGGTAGCCAGCCCCAGCATTTT	CASSQGSQPQHF
NA	TRBV4-2	NA	TRBJ2-1	TGTGCCAGCAGCCAAGAATTAGCGCGGGAGCAGTTCTTC	CASSQELAREQFF
NA	TRBV7-3	NA	TRBJ1-2	TGTGCCAGCAGCTTAACAGGGGCTTCTGGCTACACCTTC	CASSLTGASGYTF
NA	TRBV19	once	TRBJ1-1	TGTGCCAGTAGTATAATGAGTGGGAACACTGAAGCTTTCTTT	CASSIMSGNTEAFF
TRBD2	TRBV5-1	NA	TRBJ2-3	TGCGCCAGCAGCCCCCCTGGTGGGAGCGGGGGGGGCACAGATACGCAGTATTTT	CASSPPGGSGGGTDTQYF
TRBD2	TRBV9	NA	TRBJ2-7	TGTGCCAGCAGCCCGGGGGGGGAAGCGACAGAGCAGTACTTC	CASSPGGEATEQYF
TRBD1	TRBV7-3	NA	TRBJ2-3	TGTGCCAGCAGCCCCAGGACAGGGGAAGGCACAGATACGCAGTATTTT	CASSPRTGEGTDTQYF
TRBD2	TRBV9	NA	TRBJ2-1	TGTGCCAGCAGCGTAGATGTAGGAGCGGGGGGTGGTGAGCAGTTCTTC	CASSVDVGAGGGEQFF
NA	TRBV7-8	NA	TRBJ2-2	TGTGCCAGCGGAGTTAGTGGAGGGGGCCTTGCCGGGGAGCTGTTTTTT	CASGVSGGGLAGELFF
NA	TRBV4-3	NA	TRBJ2-7	TGCGCCAGCAGCCAAGATAGGGGTCCCACGGACGAGCAGTACTTC	CASSQDRGPTDEQYF
TRBD1	TRBV27	NA	TRBJ1-2	TGTGCCAGCAGTTTGGGGCAGGGGGCATATTATGGCTACACCTTC	CASSLGQGAYYGYTF
NA	TRBV19	NA	TRBJ2-7	TGTGCCAGTAGGGGCGGGGAAAGCTACGAGCAGTACTTC	CASRGGESYEQYF
NA	TRBV5-5	NA	TRBJ1-4	TGTGCCAGCAGCTTGGACAGCTTCATCAATGAAAAACTGTTTTTT	CASSLDSFINEKLFF
TRBD2	TRBV9	NA	TRBJ2-1	TGTGCCAGCAGCCAAGCGGGGGGGCCGTACAATGAGCAGTTCTTC	CASSQAGGPYNEQFF
TRBD1	TRBV10-3	few	TRBJ1-1	TGTGCCATCAGGGATTACAGGGGACTGAACACTGAAGCTTTCTTT	CAIRDYRGLNTEAFF
NA	TRBV6-5	NA	TRBJ1-2	TGTGCCAGCAGCCCCGACCAGACAGCCGAACGTGGCTACACCTTC	CASSPDQTAERGYTF
NA	TRBV7-2	NA	TRBJ2-1	TGTGCCAGCAGCTTTTTTCTGGTCGGTGAGCAGTTCTTC	CASSFFLVGEQFF
TRBD2	TRBV4-3	NA	TRBJ2-7	TGCGCCAGCAGCCAAGGGACTAGCCCTGACTACGAGCAGTACTTC	CASSQGTSPDYEQYF
NA	TRBV28	NA	TRBJ2-7	TGTGCCAGCACCCGAAGCGCACAGGGTCTGTCCGAGCAGTACTTC	CASTRSAQGLSEQYF
TRBD1	TRBV7-9	NA	TRBJ2-7	TGTGCCAGCAGCTCCGGGACAGGGTCCTACGAGCAGTACTTC	CASSSGTGSYEQYF
TRBD2	TRBV15	NA	TRBJ2-3	TGTGCCACCAGCCCTAGCGGGGAAAGCACAGATACGCAGTATTTT	CATSPSGESTDTQYF
NA	TRBV5-6	NA	TRBJ1-1	TGTGCCAGCAGCTTGGAAGCAGGGAACACTGAAGCTTTCTTT	CASSLEAGNTEAFF
TRBD2	TRBV18	NA	TRBJ2-1	TGTGCCAGCTCACCAACCCCACCTACTAGCGCACCCTACAATGAGCAGTTCTTC	CASSPTPPTSAPYNEQFF
NA	TRBV5-6	NA	TRBJ1-6	TGTGCCAGCAGCTCACTGAATTCACCCCTCCACTTT	CASSSLNSPLHF
NA	TRBV19	NA	TRBJ1-2	TGTGCCAGTAGTATGTCAGGGGACGGAGCTAACTATGGCTACACCTTC	CASSMSGDGANYGYTF
NA	TRBV5-6	NA	TRBJ2-5	TGTGCCAGCAGCTTACTTAAAGAGACCCAGTACTTC	CASSLLKETQYF
TRBD1	TRBV4-3	few	TRBJ2-7	TGCGCCAGCAGCCAAGAGGGCAGGGGGCTGGGTGAGCAGTACTTC	CASSQEGRGLGEQYF